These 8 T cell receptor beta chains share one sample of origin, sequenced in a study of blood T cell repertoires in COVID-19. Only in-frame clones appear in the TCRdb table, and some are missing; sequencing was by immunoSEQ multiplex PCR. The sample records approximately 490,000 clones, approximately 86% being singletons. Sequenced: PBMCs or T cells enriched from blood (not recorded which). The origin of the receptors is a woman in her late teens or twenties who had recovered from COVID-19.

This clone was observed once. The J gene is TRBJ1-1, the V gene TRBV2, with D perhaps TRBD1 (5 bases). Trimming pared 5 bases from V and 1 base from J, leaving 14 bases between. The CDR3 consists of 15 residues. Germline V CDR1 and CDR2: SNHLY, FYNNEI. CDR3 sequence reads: CASSLRGSRNTEAFF. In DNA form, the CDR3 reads TGTGCCAGCAGTTTAAGGGGCAGTAGGAACACTGAAGCTTTCTTT.

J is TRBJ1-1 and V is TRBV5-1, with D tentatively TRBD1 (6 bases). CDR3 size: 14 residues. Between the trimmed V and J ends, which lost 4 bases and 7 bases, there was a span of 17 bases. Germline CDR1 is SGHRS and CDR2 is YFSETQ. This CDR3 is CASSPQGFVGEAFF. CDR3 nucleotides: TGCGCCAGCAGCCCACAGGGTTTCGTGGGTGAAGCTTTCTTT.

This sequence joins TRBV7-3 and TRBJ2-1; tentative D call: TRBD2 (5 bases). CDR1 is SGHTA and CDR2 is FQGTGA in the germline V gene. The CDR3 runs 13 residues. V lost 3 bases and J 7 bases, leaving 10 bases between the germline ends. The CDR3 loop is CASSLSRGNEQFF. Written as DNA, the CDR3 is TGTGCCAGCAGCTTGAGTCGGGGAAATGAGCAGTTCTTC.

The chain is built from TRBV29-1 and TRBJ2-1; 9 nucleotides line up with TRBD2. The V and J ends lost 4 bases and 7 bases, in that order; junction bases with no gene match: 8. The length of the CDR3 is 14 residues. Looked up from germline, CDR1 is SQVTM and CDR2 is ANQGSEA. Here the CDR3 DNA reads TGCAGCGTTGGTGCAGCGGGGGGTGGGAATGAGCAGTTCTTC. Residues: CSVGAAGGGNEQFF.

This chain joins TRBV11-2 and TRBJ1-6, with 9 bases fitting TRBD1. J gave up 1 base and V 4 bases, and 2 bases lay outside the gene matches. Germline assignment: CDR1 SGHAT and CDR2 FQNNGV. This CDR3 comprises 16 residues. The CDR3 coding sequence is TGTGCCAGCAGCTGGGGACAGGGTTCCTATAATTCACCCCTCCACTTT. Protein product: CASSWGQGSYNSPLHF.

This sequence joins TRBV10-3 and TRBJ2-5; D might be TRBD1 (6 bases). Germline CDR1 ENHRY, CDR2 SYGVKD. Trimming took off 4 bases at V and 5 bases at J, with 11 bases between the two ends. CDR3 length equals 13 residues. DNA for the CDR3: TGTGCCATCAGTGCGGACAGAGGGGAGACCCAGTACTTC. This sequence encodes CAISADRGETQYF.

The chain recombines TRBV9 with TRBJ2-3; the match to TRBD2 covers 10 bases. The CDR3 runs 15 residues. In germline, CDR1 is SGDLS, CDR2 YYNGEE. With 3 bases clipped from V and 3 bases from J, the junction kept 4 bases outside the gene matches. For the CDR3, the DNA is TGTGCCAGCAGCGCAAGCGGGGGGGGGACAGATACGCAGTATTTT. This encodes CASSASGGGTDTQYF.

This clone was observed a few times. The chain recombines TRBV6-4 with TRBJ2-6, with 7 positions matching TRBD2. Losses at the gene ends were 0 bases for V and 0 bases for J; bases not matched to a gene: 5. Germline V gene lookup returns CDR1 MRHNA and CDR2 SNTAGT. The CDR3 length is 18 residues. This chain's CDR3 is CASSDSGEGSSGANVLTF. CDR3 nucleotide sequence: TGTGCCAGCAGTGACTCAGGGGAGGGTAGCTCTGGGGCCAACGTCCTGACTTTC.